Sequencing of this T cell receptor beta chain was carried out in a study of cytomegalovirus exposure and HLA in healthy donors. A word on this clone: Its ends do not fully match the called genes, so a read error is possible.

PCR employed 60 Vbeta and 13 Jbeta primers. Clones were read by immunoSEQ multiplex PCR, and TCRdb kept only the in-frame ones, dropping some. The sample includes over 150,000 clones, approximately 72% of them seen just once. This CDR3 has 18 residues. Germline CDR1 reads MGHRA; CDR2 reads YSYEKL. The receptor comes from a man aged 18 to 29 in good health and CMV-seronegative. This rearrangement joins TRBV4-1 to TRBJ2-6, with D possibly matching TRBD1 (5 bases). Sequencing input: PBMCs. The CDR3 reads CASSQEPLLWAGANGLTF. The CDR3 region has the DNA TGCGCCAGCAGCCAAGAACCCCTGCTCTGGGCTGGGGCCAACGGCCTGACTTTC.